This T cell receptor beta chain is drawn from a study of metastatic and nonmetastatic thyroid tumors. Study-wide background: Malignant thyroid and benign thyroid patients provided blood and tumor or nodule tissue whose repertoires were compared. Findings of the study overall: The study reportedly found significantly higher TCR beta diversity in malignant thyroid tumors than benign nodules, in blood and tumor.

By share, this clone ranks as medium-sized. Its target is not known. Trimming left V 8 bases short and J 6 bases short, with 23 bases between. CDR3 length: 16 residues. CDR1 is MNHNS and CDR2 is SASEGT in the germline V gene. In the original analysis: Variation in CDR3 across clinicopathological groups served as the basis for constructing a distant-metastasis classifier in papillary thyroid cancer. TCRdb re-clonotyped the PCR reads via MiXCR. TCRdb, not the original authors, processed these V and J calls. The sample includes around 14,000 clones, around a quarter seen only once; the top ten take around 8%. Not a single patient had been given any form of treatment at any point before undergoing thyroid surgery.

The source material was blood. V usage is TRBV6-1 and J usage is TRBJ1-5; TRBD1 might be the D (6 bases). The TCR was taken from a female donor with papillary thyroid cancer or a benign thyroid nodule (not recorded which). Some clones in this sample may be carry-over from other donors' samples. This chain's CDR3 is CASRTGTGGSSQPQHF. CDR3 DNA sequence: TGTGCCAGCCGTACTGGGACGGGGGGCTCGAGTCAGCCCCAGCATTTT.